Sequencing of this T cell receptor beta chain was carried out in a study of early T cells in non-severe SARS-CoV-2 infection. Overall study: Sequencing targeted bulk RNA from unsorted whole blood, leaving chains unpaired.

The CDR3 totals 14 residues. Between the trimmed V and J ends, which lost 3 bases and 4 bases, there was a span of 13 bases. Germline V lookup: CDR1 SGHRS, CDR2 YFSETQ. Unique molecular identifiers were affixed to single, distinct cDNA molecules. TCRdb analysed the 5' RACE reads with MiXCR anew, one entry per CDR3 protein. The sample shows around 60,000 distinct CDR3 sequences, 20% to 25% of them seen only once. Whole-study results and caveats: Anti-spike CD8 responses were favored by VDJdb matching, which missed private and CD4 specificities.

Points on this clonotype: Antigen specificity is unknown.

The TCR sequence derives from an adult who was a healthcare worker with PCR-confirmed SARS-CoV-2 infection or an uninfected control (not recorded which). The sample consisted of whole blood, taken at baseline. The J gene is TRBJ1-2, the V gene TRBV5-1; D not resolved. CDR3 in amino acids: CASSSGTAIYGYTF. CDR3 in DNA: TGCGCCAGCAGCTCCGGAACCGCCATCTATGGCTACACCTTC.